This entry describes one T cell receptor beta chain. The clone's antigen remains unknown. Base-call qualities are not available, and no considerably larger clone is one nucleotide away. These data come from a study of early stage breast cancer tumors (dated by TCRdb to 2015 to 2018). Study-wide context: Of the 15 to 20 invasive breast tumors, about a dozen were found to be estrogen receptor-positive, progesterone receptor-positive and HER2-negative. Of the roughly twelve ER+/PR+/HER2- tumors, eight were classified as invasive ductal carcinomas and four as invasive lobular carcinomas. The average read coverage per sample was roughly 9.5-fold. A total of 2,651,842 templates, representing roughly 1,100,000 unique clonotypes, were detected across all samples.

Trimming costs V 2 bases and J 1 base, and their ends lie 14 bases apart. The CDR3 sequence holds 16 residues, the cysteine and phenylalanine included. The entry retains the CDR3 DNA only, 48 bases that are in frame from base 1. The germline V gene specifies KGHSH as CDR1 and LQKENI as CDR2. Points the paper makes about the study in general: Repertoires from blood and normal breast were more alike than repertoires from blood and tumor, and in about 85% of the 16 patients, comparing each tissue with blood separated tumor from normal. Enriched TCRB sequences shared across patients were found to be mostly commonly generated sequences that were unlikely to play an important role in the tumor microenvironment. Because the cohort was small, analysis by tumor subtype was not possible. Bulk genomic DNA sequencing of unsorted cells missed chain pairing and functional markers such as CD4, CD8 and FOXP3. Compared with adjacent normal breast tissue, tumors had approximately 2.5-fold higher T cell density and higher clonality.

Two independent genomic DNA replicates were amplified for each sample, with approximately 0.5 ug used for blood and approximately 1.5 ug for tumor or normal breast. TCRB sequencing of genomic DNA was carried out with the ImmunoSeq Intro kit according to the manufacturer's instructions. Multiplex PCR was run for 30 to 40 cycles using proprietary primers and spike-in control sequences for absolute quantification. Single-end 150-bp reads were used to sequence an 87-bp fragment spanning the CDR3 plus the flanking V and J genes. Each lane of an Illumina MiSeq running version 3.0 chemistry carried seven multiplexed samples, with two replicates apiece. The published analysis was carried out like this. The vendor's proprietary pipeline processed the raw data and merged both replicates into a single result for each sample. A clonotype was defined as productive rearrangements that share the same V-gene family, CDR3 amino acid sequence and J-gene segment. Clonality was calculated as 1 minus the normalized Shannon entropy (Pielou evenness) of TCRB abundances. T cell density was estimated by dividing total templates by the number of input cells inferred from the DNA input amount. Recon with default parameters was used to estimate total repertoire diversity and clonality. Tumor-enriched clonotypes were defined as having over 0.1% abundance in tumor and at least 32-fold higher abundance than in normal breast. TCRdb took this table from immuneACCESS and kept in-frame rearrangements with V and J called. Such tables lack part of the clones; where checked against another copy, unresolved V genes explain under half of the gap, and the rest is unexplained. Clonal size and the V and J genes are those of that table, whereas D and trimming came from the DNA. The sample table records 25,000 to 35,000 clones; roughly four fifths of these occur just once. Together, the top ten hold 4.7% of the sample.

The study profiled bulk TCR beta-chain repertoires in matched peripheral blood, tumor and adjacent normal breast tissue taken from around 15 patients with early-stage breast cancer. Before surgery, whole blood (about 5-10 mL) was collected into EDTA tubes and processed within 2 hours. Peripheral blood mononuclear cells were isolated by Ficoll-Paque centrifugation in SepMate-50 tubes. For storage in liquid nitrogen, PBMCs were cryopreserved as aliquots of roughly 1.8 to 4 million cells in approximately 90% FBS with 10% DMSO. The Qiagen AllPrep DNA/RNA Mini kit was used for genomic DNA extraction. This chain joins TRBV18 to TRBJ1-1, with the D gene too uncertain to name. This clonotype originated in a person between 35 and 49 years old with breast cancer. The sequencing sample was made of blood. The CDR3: CASSPGLKFGNTEAFF. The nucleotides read TGTGCCAGCTCACCAGGTCTGAAATTCGGGAACACTGAAGCTTTCTTT.